The source of this T cell receptor (beta chain) is a study of beta chain features in type 1 diabetes (dated by TCRdb to between 2018 and 2020). Background on the whole study: Mean age, gender distribution, total cell number and subset yield did not differ between patients and healthy donors. A total of 85 million to 140 million sorted cells were examined across all samples, and the number of cells per subset was strongly correlated with RNA yield. The study compared TCRB repertoires of sorted circulating CD4+ T cell subsets between recently diagnosed type 1 diabetes patients and matched healthy donors. Regulatory and stem cell-like memory subsets were isolated from only 8 patients and roughly eight healthy donors, whereas naive and central memory subsets came from all 30 or so donors.

The entire amount of isolated RNA was reverse transcribed using the High Capacity cDNA Reverse Transcription Kit, so the sequenced TCRB transcripts were expressed ones. Deep immunoSEQ sequencing was applied to naive, central memory and regulatory T cell samples, giving an average of roughly 3.5 million total reads per sample. Sorted cells were lysed in RLT buffer and RNA was extracted with DNase-treated RNeasy Micro or Mini kits, depending on cell number. To prevent cross-contamination, each cell subset was processed individually, whereas patient and healthy donor samples were processed jointly. Using the immunoSEQ multiplex PCR, TCRB sequences were amplified from cDNA into 87-bp fragments spanning the CDR3 region. Amplicons were sequenced on the Illumina HiSeq platform. As for the original processing: Synthetic template baselines were used to correct PCR bias computationally, reads within Hamming distance 2 were collapsed, and singletons that could not be merged were discarded. Reads were aligned against IMGT so that V, D and J genes, CDR3 length and insertions or deletions at six rearrangement sites could be assigned. Clonotype counts were normalized to sorted cell number within each subset before computing true diversity and Gini coefficients with the tcR R package. The overlap coefficient, calculated on TCRB nucleotide sequences, was used to measure repertoire sharing. TCRdb carries this immuneACCESS record with in-frame sequences only. Its versions omit some clonotypes, under half of them owing to an unresolved V gene in the studies checked, with the rest unexplained. For V, J and clone size, that table is used; D and trimming come from the DNA. This sample lists 40,000 to 50,000 clones; 65% to 70% were detected once. The top ten constitute approximately 1.6% of the sample.

There are a few counts of this clone. The specificity of this receptor is unknown. No per-base quality is available; no much larger clone lies one base away. CDR1 and CDR2 (SEHNR, FQNEAQ) derive from the germline V gene (reference sequence). At the junction V is shortened by 5 bases and J by 7 bases, with 8 bases in between. Including the terminal cysteine and phenylalanine, the CDR3 comprises 12 residues. Only the CDR3 part of the read is kept: 36 bases, read in frame from the first base. Here is what the overall study found, with its caveats: PCR might favor shorter templates, but patient and control samples were amplified and corrected together, so any skew would affect both groups equally. Naive, central memory and regulatory TCRB repertoires appeared to be more similar among patients than among healthy donors. Type 1 diabetes patients showed a moderate but significant shortening of TCRB CDR3 length in all four CD4+ subsets. HLA sub-analyses involved small numbers of individuals, so any influence of HLA type on TCRB rearrangement remained unresolved. Sequencing cDNA rather than genomic DNA could over-represent highly expressing activated cells, although activation and CD3 levels did not differ between groups. At VDJ recombination sites, patients with type 1 diabetes made fewer insertions and deleted more nucleotides, a pattern implying thymic rearrangement abnormalities.

Each donor gave one peripheral blood draw, averaging roughly 120 mL, which was collected into heparinised tubes. A BD FACSAria II and a panel including CD45RO, CCR7, CD25, CD127, CD95 and CD27 were used to sort naive, central memory, regulatory and stem cell-like memory CD4+ T cells. A purity above 98% was achieved for all sorted populations. PBMCs were isolated right away by Lymphoprep density gradient centrifugation and were stained directly, without culture. Samples were stained and sorted in pairs, with one healthy donor and one patient per experiment, so that batch effects were minimized. The source is a man in his thirties or forties with type 1 diabetes. Some clones in this sample may be carry-over from other donors' samples. The source material was Tregs from blood. This specimen's cell subset or site label, interpreted: regulatory CD4+ T cells. Recombination joined TRBV7-9 with TRBJ1-4; TRBD1 is a possible D gene, resting on 5 matching bases. The nucleotides read TGTGCCAGCAGCAGACAGCTTGAAAAACTGTTTTTT. Its coded protein is CASSRQLEKLFF.